What follows describes a single T cell receptor beta chain. The sample belongs to a study of CD8 T cells in Susac syndrome. Looking at the study overall: When their blood was taken, patients with Susac syndrome were therapy-naive, taking corticosteroids, or taking intravenous immunoglobulin alone.

J lost 6 bases, V lost 10 bases, and 4 bases had no gene match. CDR1 is LNHDA and CDR2 is SQIVND in the germline V gene (reference sequence). This CDR3 region has 12 residues. RNA totalling roughly 0.5 to 1 ug underwent reverse transcription with random hexamers. TCRdb reprocessed the immunoSEQ multiplex PCR reads with MiXCR, giving one entry per CDR3 protein. The data contain about 190,000 distinct CDR3 sequences, 90% to 95% of them singletons. High-throughput TCR beta sequencing covered peripheral CD8+ and CD4+ T cells. The source of this sequence is a human donor with Susac syndrome. The specimen was CD4+ T cells from PBMCs. The chain combines TRBV19 with TRBJ2-5; 11 bases agree with TRBD2. DNA of the CDR3: TGTGCCACAGGACTAGCGGGCAAGACCCAGTACTTC. This encodes CATGLAGKTQYF. Complete variable domain (other parts from reference TRBV19 and TRBJ2-5): DGGITQSPKYLFRKEGQNVTLSCEQNLNHDAMYWYRQDPGQGLRLIYYSQIVNDFQKGDIAEGYSVSREKKESFPLTVTSAQKNPTAFYLCATGLAGKTQYFGPGTRLLVL.